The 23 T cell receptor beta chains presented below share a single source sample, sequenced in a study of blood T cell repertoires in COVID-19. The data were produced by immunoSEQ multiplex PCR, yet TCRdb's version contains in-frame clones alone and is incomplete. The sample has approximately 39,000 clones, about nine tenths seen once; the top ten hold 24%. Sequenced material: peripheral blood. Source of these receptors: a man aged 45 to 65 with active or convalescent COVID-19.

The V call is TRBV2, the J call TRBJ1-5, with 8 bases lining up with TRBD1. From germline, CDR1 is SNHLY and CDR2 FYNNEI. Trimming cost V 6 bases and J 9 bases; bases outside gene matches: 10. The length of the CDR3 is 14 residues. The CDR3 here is CASRTVTGGGPQHF. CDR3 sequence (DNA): TGTGCCAGCAGGACGGTCACAGGGGGGGGGCCCCAGCATTTT. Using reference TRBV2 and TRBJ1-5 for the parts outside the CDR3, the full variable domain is EPEVTQTPSHQVTQMGQEVILRCVPISNHLYFYWYRQILGQKVEFLVSFYNNEISEKSEIFDDQFSVERPDGSNFTLKIRSTKLEDSAMYFCASRTVTGGGPQHFGDGTRLSIL.

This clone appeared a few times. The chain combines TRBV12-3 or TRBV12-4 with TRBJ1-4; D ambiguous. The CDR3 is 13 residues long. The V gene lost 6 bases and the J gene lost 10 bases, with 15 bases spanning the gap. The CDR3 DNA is TGTGCCAGCAGCCCGGCGGGTGTCGGAAAACTGTTTTTT. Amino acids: CASSPAGVGKLFF.

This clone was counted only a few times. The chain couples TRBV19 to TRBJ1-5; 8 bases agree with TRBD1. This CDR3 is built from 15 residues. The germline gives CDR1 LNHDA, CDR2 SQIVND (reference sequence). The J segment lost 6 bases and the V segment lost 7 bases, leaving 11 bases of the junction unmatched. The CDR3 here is CASTRTGTLGQPQHF. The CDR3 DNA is TGTGCCAGTACCCGGACAGGGACTCTGGGTCAGCCCCAGCATTTT.

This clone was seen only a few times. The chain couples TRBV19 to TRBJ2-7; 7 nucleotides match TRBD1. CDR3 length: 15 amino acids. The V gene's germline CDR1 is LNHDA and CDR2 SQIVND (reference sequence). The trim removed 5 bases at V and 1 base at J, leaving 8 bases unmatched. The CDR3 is CASSPSPGGSYEQYF. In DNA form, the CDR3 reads TGTGCCAGTAGTCCTTCTCCAGGGGGATCCTACGAGCAGTACTTC.

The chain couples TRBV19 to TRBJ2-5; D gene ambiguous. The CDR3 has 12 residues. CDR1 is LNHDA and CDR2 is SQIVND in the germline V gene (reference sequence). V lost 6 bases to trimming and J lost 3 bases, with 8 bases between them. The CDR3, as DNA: TGTGCCAGTAGGTCTCGGGAAGAGACCCAGTACTTC. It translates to CASRSREETQYF.

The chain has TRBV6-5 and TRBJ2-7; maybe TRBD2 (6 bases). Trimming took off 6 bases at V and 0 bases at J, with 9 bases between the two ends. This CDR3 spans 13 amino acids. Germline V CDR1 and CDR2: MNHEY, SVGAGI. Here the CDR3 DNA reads TGTGCCAGCAGCCGCGGGGCCTCCTACGAGCAGTACTTC. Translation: CASSRGASYEQYF.

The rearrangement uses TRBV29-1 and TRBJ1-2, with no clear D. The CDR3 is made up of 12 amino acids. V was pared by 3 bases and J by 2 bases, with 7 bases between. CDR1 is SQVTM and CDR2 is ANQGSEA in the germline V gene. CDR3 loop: CSVERANYGYTF. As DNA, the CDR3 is TGCAGCGTTGAGCGGGCAAACTATGGCTACACCTTC.

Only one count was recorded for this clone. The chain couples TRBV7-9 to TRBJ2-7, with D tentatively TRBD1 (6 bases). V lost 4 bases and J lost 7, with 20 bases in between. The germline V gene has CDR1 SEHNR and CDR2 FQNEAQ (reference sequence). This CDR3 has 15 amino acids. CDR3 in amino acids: CASSSPRAGAEEQYF. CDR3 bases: TGTGCCAGCAGCTCCCCCCGGGCAGGGGCTGAAGAGCAGTACTTC. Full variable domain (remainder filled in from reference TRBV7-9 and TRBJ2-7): DTGVSQNPRHKITKRGQNVTFRCDPISEHNRLYWYRQTLGQGPEFLTYFQNEAQLEKSRLLSDRFSAERPKGSFSTLEIQRTEQGDSAMYLCASSSPRAGAEEQYFGPGTRLTVT.

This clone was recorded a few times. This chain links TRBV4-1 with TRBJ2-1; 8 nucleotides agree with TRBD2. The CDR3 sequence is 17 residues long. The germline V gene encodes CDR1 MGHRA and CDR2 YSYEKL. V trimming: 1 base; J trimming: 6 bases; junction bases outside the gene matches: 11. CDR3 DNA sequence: TGCGCCAGCAGCCAAGTTTGGGGGAGCGGGAGACTCAATGAGCAGTTCTTC. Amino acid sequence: CASSQVWGSGRLNEQFF.

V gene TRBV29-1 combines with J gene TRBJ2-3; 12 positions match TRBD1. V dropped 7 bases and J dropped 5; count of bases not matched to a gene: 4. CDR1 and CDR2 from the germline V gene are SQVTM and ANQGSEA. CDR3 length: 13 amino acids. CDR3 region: CSGDRGRGDTQYF. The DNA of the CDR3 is TGCAGCGGGGACAGGGGGCGCGGAGATACGCAGTATTTT.

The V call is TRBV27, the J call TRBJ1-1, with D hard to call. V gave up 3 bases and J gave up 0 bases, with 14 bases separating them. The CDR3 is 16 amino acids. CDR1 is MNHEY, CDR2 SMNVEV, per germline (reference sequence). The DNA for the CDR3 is TGTGCCAGCAGTTTGGGGAGGGAAATCATGAACACTGAAGCTTTCTTT. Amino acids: CASSLGREIMNTEAFF.

The DNA of the CDR3 is TGTGCCTGGAGAAAGCCGAGCACAGATACGCAGTATTTT. Its protein product is CAWRKPSTDTQYF. This chain joins TRBV30 and TRBJ2-3; no clear D. The V and J ends lost 3 bases and 0 bases respectively, with 7 bases between them. The CDR3 consists of 13 residues. The germline gives CDR1 GTSNPN, CDR2 SVGIG (reference sequence). The entire variable domain, with the rest obtained from reference TRBV30 and TRBJ2-3, is as follows: SQTIHQWPATLVQPVGSPLSLECTVEGTSNPNLYWYRQAAGRGLQLLFYSVGIGQISSEVPQNLSASRPQDRQFILSSKKLLLSDSGFYLCAWRKPSTDTQYFGPGTRLTVL.

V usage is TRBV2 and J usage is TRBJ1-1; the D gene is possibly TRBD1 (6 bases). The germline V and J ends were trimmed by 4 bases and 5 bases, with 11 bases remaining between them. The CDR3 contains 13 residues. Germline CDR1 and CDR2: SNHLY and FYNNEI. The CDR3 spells CASSVEGGTEAFF. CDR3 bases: TGTGCCAGCAGTGTTGAAGGGGGAACTGAAGCTTTCTTT. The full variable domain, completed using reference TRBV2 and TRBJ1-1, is EPEVTQTPSHQVTQMGQEVILRCVPISNHLYFYWYRQILGQKVEFLVSFYNNEISEKSEIFDDQFSVERPDGSNFTLKIRSTKLEDSAMYFCASSVEGGTEAFFGQGTRLTVV.

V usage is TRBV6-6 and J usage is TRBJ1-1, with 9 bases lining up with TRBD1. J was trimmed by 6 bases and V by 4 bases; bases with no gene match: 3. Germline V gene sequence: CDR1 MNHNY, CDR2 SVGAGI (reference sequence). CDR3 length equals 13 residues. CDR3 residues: CASSSTGGSEAFF. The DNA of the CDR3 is TGTGCCAGCAGTTCGACAGGGGGATCTGAAGCTTTCTTT.

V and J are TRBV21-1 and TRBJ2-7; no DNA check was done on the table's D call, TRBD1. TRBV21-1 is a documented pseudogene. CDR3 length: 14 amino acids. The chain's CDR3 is CARPGQLGEYEQYV. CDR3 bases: TGTGCCAGACCGGGACAGCTAGGCGAATACGAGCAGTACGTC.

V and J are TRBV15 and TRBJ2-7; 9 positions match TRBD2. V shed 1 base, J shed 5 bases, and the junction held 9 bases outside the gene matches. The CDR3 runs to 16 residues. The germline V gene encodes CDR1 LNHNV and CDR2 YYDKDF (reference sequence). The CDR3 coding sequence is TGTGCCACCAGCAGAGGGTCCTGGGCTAGCGGGGACGAGCAGTACGTC. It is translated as CATSRGSWASGDEQYV.

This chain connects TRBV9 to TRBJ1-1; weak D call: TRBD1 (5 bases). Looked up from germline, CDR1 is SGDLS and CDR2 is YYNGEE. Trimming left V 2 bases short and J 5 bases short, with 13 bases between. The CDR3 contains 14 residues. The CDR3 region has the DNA TGTGCCAGCAGCGTGGGGCCCGGGGGGACTGAAGCTTTCTTT. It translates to CASSVGPGGTEAFF.

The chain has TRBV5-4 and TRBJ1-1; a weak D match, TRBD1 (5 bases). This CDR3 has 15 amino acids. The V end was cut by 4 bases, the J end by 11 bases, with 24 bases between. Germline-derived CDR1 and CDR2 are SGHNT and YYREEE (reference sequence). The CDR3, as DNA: TGTGCCAGCAGCCTGCAGACGACAGCGGGTGGTTCGGCTTTCTTT. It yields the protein CASSLQTTAGGSAFF.

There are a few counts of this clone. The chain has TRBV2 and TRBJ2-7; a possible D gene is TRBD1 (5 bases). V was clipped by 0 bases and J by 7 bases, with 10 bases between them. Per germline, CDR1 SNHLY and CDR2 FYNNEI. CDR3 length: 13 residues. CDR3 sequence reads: CASSEAPKGEQYV. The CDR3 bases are TGTGCCAGCAGTGAAGCGCCGAAGGGGGAGCAGTACGTC.

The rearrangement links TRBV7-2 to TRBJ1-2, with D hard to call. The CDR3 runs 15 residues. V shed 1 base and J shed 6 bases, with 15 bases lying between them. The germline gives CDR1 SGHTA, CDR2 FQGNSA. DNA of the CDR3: TGTGCCAGCAGCTTAGTTTGGCGGGGATTGGATGGCTACACCTTC. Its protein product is CASSLVWRGLDGYTF.

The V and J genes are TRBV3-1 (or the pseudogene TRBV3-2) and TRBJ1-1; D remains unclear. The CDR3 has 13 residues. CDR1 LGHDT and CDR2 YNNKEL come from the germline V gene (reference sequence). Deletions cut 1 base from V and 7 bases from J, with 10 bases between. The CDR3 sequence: CASSQVPQFEAFF. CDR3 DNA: TGTGCCAGCAGCCAAGTCCCACAGTTTGAAGCTTTCTTT.

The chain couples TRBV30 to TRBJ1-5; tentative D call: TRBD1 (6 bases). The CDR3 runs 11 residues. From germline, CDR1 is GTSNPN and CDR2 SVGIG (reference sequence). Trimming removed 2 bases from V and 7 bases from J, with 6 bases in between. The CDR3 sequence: CAWSRGQPQHF. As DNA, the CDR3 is TGTGCCTGGAGTAGGGGGCAGCCCCAGCATTTT.

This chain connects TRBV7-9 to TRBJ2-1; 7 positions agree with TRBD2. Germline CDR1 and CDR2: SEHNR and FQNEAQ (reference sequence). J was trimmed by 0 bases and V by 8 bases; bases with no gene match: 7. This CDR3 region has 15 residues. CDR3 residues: CASAGEGRSYNEQFF. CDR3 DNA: TGTGCCAGCGCGGGGGAGGGCCGCTCCTACAATGAGCAGTTCTTC.